This TCR beta chain was sequenced during a study of cytomegalovirus exposure and HLA in healthy donors. Though nominally healthy at sampling, donors likely had unrecorded immune exposures. PCR involved 60 Vbeta and 13 Jbeta primers. Authors' analysis steps: Later analysis identified approximately 80 million unique TCR beta chains, 10 million to 12 million shared. The table came from immunoSEQ multiplex PCR; TCRdb's copy has only in-frame clones and leaves some out. V and J calls and clone size come straight from that table; D and trimming were deduced from the DNA. Its table records tens of thousands of clones. Overall study findings and caveats: The study recorded about 160 TCR beta chains that were cytomegalovirus-associated. As a later analysis revealed, most CMV-associated TCR beta chains appeared HLA-restricted.

V shed 4 bases and J shed 1 base, with 14 bases lying between them. This CDR3 contains 15 residues. Germline CDR1 reads SQVTM; CDR2 reads ANQGSEA. Remarks on this clone: Its antigen is currently unknown.

Sequencing was done on a sample of PBMCs. V is TRBV29-1 and J is TRBJ2-1, with TRBD2 as a possible D gene (6 bases). This clonotype was sampled from a man between 18 and 29 years old in good health and CMV-seropositive. This CDR3 reads CSVGGGAPSYNEQFF. Here the CDR3 DNA reads TGCAGCGTTGGGGGCGGGGCCCCTTCCTACAATGAGCAGTTCTTC.